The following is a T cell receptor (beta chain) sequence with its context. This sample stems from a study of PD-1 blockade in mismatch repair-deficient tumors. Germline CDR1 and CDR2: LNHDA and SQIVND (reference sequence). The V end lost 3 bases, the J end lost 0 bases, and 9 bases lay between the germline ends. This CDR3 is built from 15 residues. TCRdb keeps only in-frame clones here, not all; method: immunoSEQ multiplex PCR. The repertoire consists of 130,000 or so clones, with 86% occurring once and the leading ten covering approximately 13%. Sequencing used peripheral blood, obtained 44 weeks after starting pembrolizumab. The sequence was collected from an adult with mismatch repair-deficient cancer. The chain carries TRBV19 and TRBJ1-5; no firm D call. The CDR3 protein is CASSMAFNSNQPQHF. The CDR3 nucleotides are TGTGCCAGTAGTATGGCCTTCAATAGCAATCAGCCCCAGCATTTT.